Each of the 26 T cell receptor beta chains below was sequenced from the same sample in a study of T cell changes during pregnancy in multiple sclerosis. Profiled with immunoSEQ multiplex PCR; TCRdb holds only in-frame clones, not every one. The table shows roughly 57,000 clones, with about nine tenths occurring only once. The source material was peripheral blood, sampled in the first trimester of pregnancy. Source of these receptors: a female donor with multiple sclerosis, enrolled in a pregnancy study.

The rearrangement links TRBV7-9 to TRBJ1-4, with D perhaps TRBD1 (5 bases). The CDR3 is 14 residues long. Trimming shortened V by 3 bases and J by 8 bases, and 13 bases separated the two germline ends. Germline CDR1 and CDR2: SEHNR and FQNEAQ (reference sequence). The CDR3 protein is CASSFRQGGEKLFF. The CDR3 nucleotides read TGTGCCAGCAGCTTTCGCCAGGGAGGAGAAAAACTGTTTTTT.

The rearrangement joins TRBV7-3 to TRBJ1-1, with 9 bases identical to TRBD1. The germline V gene has CDR1 SGHTA and CDR2 FQGTGA. The CDR3 runs 16 residues. Trimming cost V 2 bases and J 1 base; bases outside gene matches: 5. The CDR3, as DNA: TGTGCCAGCAGCTTAGGAAACAGGGGGCGGAACACTGAAGCTTTCTTT. Translation gives CASSLGNRGRNTEAFF.

This clone was seen just once. V and J are TRBV5-1 and TRBJ2-7; D unresolved. V lost 0 bases and J lost 0, with 13 bases in between. Germline V gene lookup returns CDR1 SGHRS and CDR2 YFSETQ. The CDR3 has 16 amino acids. As DNA, the CDR3 is TGCGCCAGCAGCTTGGCGGCGGCTCAAGTCTCCTACGAGCAGTACTTC. Translation gives CASSLAAAQVSYEQYF.

The chain has TRBV29-1 and TRBJ2-7; D is unresolved. V was trimmed by 4 bases and J by 0 bases, leaving 10 bases between them. Germline values: CDR1 SQVTM, CDR2 ANQGSEA. The length of the CDR3 is 13 residues. Written as DNA, the CDR3 is TGCAGCGTTGCCACACCCGACTCCTACGAGCAGTACTTC. This codes for CSVATPDSYEQYF.

The rearrangement links TRBV27 to TRBJ2-7, with TRBD1 identical over 7 bases. J was trimmed by 2 bases and V by 5 bases; bases with no gene match: 9. This CDR3 has 15 residues. Germline CDR1 reads MNHEY; CDR2 reads SMNVEV (reference sequence). CDR3 bases: TGTGCCAGCAGTAAACGACAGGGAAGCACCTACGAGCAGTACTTC. Amino acids: CASSKRQGSTYEQYF.

V gene TRBV5-1 combines with J gene TRBJ1-2, with D possibly matching TRBD1 (5 bases). The germline CDR1 and CDR2 sequences are SGHRS and YFSETQ. This CDR3 is built from 15 residues. V was shortened by 2 bases and J by 4 bases, with 15 bases between the two germline ends. The CDR3 region has the DNA TGCGCCAGCAGCTTACAAGGGGAAGGCGGCTATGGCTACACCTTC. It codes for CASSLQGEGGYGYTF.

V is TRBV11-1 and J is TRBJ2-7; D is unclear. The CDR3 is 14 residues long. Trimming left V 1 base short and J 5 bases short, with 12 bases between. Germline V gene data show CDR1 as SGHAT and CDR2 as FQDESV (reference sequence). The CDR3 region is CASSLGRDWDEQYF. DNA for the CDR3: TGTGCCAGCAGCTTAGGTAGAGACTGGGACGAGCAGTACTTC.

J is TRBJ1-1 and V is TRBV7-9; tentative D call: TRBD1 (6 bases). This CDR3 region has 16 residues. V shed 3 bases and J shed 5 bases, with 19 bases lying between them. Germline CDR1 reads SEHNR; CDR2 reads FQNEAQ (reference sequence). This CDR3 reads CASSLDPGQGRTEAFF. CDR3 sequence (DNA): TGTGCCAGCAGCTTGGACCCCGGGCAGGGGAGAACTGAAGCTTTCTTT.

The chain has TRBV6-1 and TRBJ2-1; the match to TRBD2 covers 10 bases. Per germline, CDR1 MNHNS and CDR2 SASEGT. The J segment lost 10 bases and the V segment lost 4 bases, leaving 16 bases of the junction unmatched. This CDR3 contains 17 residues. The chain's CDR3 is CASSVNSGGSVIREQFF. CDR3 DNA: TGTGCCAGCAGTGTAAATAGCGGGGGGTCCGTAATCAGAGAGCAGTTCTTC.

This rearrangement joins TRBV19 to TRBJ1-3; no reliable D call. CDR1 LNHDA and CDR2 SQIVND come from the germline V gene (reference sequence). V was pared by 3 bases and J by 4 bases, with 13 bases between. The CDR3 runs to 15 residues. The CDR3 spells CASSMEGDDGNTIYF. The CDR3 region has the DNA TGTGCCAGTAGTATGGAGGGCGACGACGGAAACACCATATATTTT.

Written as DNA, the CDR3 is TGTGCCAGCCGGCGACTAGCTCGACCCGCCAATGAGCAGTTCTTC. It translates to CASRRLARPANEQFF. The chain employs TRBV11-2 and TRBJ2-1; 7 bases agree with TRBD2. Germline V lookup: CDR1 SGHAT, CDR2 FQNNGV. Trimming took 8 bases from V and 6 from J; bases not matched to a gene: 13. This CDR3 spans 15 amino acids.

This chain connects TRBV10-3 to TRBJ1-5; 9 nucleotides match TRBD1. V was clipped by 7 bases and J by 5 bases; unmatched bases: 3. CDR1 and CDR2 (germline): ENHRY, SYGVKD. The CDR3 extends over 13 amino acids. CDR3 in amino acids: CAIKGQGDQPQHF. The CDR3 DNA follows: TGTGCCATCAAGGGACAGGGCGATCAGCCCCAGCATTTT.

The chain combines TRBV10-3 with TRBJ2-1, with D unclear. Trimming removed 2 bases at V and 13 bases at J, with 12 bases between. This CDR3 is built from 12 residues. From germline, CDR1 is ENHRY and CDR2 SYGVKD. CDR3 bases: TGTGCCATCAGTGAGCACCAACCTACCCAGTTCTTC. As protein: CAISEHQPTQFF.

The V and J genes are TRBV19 and TRBJ1-2; the D is unclear. Germline assignment: CDR1 LNHDA and CDR2 SQIVND (reference sequence). With 3 bases removed from V and 1 base from J, the gap between germline ends came to 24 bases. The CDR3 spans 19 residues. The DNA for the CDR3 is TGTGCCAGTAGTATGGTATCATCAAAACTCCTCGCCCGTAACTATGGCTACACCTTC. Its protein product is CASSMVSSKLLARNYGYTF.

The chain links TRBV30 to TRBJ1-1; 8 bases fit TRBD1. Per the germline V gene, CDR1 is GTSNPN and CDR2 is SVGIG (reference sequence). V dropped 2 bases and J dropped 0; count of bases not matched to a gene: 5. The CDR3 runs 15 residues. CDR3 protein: CAWSRTGKMNTEAFF. The CDR3 DNA is TGTGCCTGGAGTCGGACAGGGAAGATGAACACTGAAGCTTTCTTT.

The J gene is TRBJ2-5, the V gene TRBV25-1; TRBD2 is a possible D gene (5 bases). The germline V and J ends were trimmed by 6 bases and 7 bases, with 15 bases remaining between them. In germline, CDR1 is MGHDK, CDR2 SYGVNS. The CDR3 is 13 amino acids. Here the CDR3 reads CASRGTGWGTQYF. The CDR3 DNA reads TGTGCCAGCAGGGGAACGGGGTGGGGGACCCAGTACTTC.

The gene calls are TRBV4-2 and TRBJ2-1; 8 bases are a match to TRBD2. The J segment lost 2 bases and the V segment lost 1 base, leaving 7 bases of the junction unmatched. The CDR3 is 17 residues long. Per the germline V gene, CDR1 is LGHNA and CDR2 is YNFKEQ. DNA of the CDR3: TGTGCCAGCAGCCAAGGACCGCGGGGGGCGGCCTACAATGAGCAGTTCTTC. Protein sequence: CASSQGPRGAAYNEQFF.

This rearrangement joins TRBV7-3 to TRBJ2-7, with 10 positions matching TRBD1. In germline, CDR1 is SGHTA, CDR2 FQGTGA. This CDR3 is built from 15 residues. V lost 0 bases and J lost 3; bases outside the gene matches: 2. This CDR3 reads CASSLTGQGIYEQYF. CDR3 nucleotide sequence: TGTGCCAGCAGCTTAACGGGACAGGGGATCTACGAGCAGTACTTC.

This clone has a handful of counts. The chain carries TRBV5-5 and TRBJ2-5; D may be TRBD1 (5 bases). V lost 3 bases and J 4 bases, leaving 13 bases between the germline ends. The CDR3 consists of 14 residues. CDR1 is SGHKS, CDR2 YYEKEE, per germline (reference sequence). The CDR3 spells CASSYQGYRETQYF. The CDR3 DNA follows: TGTGCCAGCAGCTACCAGGGTTACCGAGAGACCCAGTACTTC.

This clone has just a few counts. The chain has TRBV19 and TRBJ1-2; the match to TRBD1 covers 9 bases. Trimming took 1 base from V and 4 from J; bases not matched to a gene: 4. Germline CDR1 LNHDA, CDR2 SQIVND (reference sequence). This CDR3 comprises 15 residues. CDR3 region: CASSIASTGGYGYTF. The CDR3 DNA is TGTGCCAGTAGTATAGCCTCGACAGGGGGCTATGGCTACACCTTC.

The chain couples TRBV18 to TRBJ2-3; D not resolved. The CDR3 has 14 residues. Looked up from germline, CDR1 is KGHSH and CDR2 is LQKENI. V dropped 4 bases and J dropped 0 bases, with 8 bases sitting between them. The CDR3 DNA reads TGTGCCAGCTCACTGAGTACCAGCACAGATACGCAGTATTTT. This sequence encodes CASSLSTSTDTQYF. The full variable domain, in which reference TRBV18 and TRBJ2-3 provide the parts outside the CDR3, is NAGVMQNPRHLVRRRGQEARLRCSPMKGHSHVYWYRQLPEEGLKFMVYLQKENIIDESGMPKERFSAEFPKEGPSILRIQQVVRGDSAAYFCASSLSTSTDTQYFGPGTRLTVL.

The J gene is TRBJ1-2, the V gene TRBV10-3, with TRBD1 matching over 12 bases. V lost 4 bases and J lost 4; bases outside the gene matches: 13. CDR3 length: 18 amino acids. Germline CDR1 ENHRY, CDR2 SYGVKD. CDR3 bases: TGTGCCATCAGTGGGGGGACAGGGGGCCGAAGTTGGCCCTATGGCTACACCTTC. This sequence encodes CAISGGTGGRSWPYGYTF.

The chain carries TRBV6-8 and TRBJ2-2; maybe TRBD1 (6 bases). This CDR3 region has 14 residues. The ends were cut back, 6 bases at V and 4 bases at J, with 12 bases in the middle. CDR1 is MNHGY, CDR2 SAAAGT, per germline. This CDR3 is CASSSSQGTGELFF. CDR3 DNA sequence: TGTGCCAGCAGCTCTTCACAGGGCACCGGGGAGCTGTTTTTT.

The chain carries TRBV18 and TRBJ1-1; 8 positions match TRBD1. J gave up 3 bases and V 3 bases, and 9 bases lay outside the gene matches. The CDR3 is 16 amino acids. Germline V lookup: CDR1 KGHSH, CDR2 LQKENI. The CDR3 DNA reads as TGTGCCAGCTCACCGACTGATGTGGGACAGGACACTGAAGCTTTCTTT. The encoded protein is CASSPTDVGQDTEAFF.

A few counts support this clone. The CDR3 DNA reads TGTGCCAGCACTATAACGAGCGGGCCCCAGCATTTT. Translated: CASTITSGPQHF. The chain is built from TRBV6-1 and TRBJ1-5, with D unclear. Germline CDR1 is MNHNS and CDR2 is SASEGT. The V gene lost 7 bases and the J gene lost 9 bases, with 13 bases spanning the gap. The CDR3 totals 12 residues.

The gene calls are TRBV7-3 and TRBJ1-2, with 9 bases identical to TRBD1. CDR3 size: 14 residues. The germline CDR1 and CDR2 sequences are SGHTA and FQGTGA. V lost 6 bases, J lost 2 bases, and 4 bases stayed unmatched. CDR3 DNA: TGTGCCAGCAGACGAACAGGGGGCAACTATGGCTACACCTTC. As protein: CASRRTGGNYGYTF.